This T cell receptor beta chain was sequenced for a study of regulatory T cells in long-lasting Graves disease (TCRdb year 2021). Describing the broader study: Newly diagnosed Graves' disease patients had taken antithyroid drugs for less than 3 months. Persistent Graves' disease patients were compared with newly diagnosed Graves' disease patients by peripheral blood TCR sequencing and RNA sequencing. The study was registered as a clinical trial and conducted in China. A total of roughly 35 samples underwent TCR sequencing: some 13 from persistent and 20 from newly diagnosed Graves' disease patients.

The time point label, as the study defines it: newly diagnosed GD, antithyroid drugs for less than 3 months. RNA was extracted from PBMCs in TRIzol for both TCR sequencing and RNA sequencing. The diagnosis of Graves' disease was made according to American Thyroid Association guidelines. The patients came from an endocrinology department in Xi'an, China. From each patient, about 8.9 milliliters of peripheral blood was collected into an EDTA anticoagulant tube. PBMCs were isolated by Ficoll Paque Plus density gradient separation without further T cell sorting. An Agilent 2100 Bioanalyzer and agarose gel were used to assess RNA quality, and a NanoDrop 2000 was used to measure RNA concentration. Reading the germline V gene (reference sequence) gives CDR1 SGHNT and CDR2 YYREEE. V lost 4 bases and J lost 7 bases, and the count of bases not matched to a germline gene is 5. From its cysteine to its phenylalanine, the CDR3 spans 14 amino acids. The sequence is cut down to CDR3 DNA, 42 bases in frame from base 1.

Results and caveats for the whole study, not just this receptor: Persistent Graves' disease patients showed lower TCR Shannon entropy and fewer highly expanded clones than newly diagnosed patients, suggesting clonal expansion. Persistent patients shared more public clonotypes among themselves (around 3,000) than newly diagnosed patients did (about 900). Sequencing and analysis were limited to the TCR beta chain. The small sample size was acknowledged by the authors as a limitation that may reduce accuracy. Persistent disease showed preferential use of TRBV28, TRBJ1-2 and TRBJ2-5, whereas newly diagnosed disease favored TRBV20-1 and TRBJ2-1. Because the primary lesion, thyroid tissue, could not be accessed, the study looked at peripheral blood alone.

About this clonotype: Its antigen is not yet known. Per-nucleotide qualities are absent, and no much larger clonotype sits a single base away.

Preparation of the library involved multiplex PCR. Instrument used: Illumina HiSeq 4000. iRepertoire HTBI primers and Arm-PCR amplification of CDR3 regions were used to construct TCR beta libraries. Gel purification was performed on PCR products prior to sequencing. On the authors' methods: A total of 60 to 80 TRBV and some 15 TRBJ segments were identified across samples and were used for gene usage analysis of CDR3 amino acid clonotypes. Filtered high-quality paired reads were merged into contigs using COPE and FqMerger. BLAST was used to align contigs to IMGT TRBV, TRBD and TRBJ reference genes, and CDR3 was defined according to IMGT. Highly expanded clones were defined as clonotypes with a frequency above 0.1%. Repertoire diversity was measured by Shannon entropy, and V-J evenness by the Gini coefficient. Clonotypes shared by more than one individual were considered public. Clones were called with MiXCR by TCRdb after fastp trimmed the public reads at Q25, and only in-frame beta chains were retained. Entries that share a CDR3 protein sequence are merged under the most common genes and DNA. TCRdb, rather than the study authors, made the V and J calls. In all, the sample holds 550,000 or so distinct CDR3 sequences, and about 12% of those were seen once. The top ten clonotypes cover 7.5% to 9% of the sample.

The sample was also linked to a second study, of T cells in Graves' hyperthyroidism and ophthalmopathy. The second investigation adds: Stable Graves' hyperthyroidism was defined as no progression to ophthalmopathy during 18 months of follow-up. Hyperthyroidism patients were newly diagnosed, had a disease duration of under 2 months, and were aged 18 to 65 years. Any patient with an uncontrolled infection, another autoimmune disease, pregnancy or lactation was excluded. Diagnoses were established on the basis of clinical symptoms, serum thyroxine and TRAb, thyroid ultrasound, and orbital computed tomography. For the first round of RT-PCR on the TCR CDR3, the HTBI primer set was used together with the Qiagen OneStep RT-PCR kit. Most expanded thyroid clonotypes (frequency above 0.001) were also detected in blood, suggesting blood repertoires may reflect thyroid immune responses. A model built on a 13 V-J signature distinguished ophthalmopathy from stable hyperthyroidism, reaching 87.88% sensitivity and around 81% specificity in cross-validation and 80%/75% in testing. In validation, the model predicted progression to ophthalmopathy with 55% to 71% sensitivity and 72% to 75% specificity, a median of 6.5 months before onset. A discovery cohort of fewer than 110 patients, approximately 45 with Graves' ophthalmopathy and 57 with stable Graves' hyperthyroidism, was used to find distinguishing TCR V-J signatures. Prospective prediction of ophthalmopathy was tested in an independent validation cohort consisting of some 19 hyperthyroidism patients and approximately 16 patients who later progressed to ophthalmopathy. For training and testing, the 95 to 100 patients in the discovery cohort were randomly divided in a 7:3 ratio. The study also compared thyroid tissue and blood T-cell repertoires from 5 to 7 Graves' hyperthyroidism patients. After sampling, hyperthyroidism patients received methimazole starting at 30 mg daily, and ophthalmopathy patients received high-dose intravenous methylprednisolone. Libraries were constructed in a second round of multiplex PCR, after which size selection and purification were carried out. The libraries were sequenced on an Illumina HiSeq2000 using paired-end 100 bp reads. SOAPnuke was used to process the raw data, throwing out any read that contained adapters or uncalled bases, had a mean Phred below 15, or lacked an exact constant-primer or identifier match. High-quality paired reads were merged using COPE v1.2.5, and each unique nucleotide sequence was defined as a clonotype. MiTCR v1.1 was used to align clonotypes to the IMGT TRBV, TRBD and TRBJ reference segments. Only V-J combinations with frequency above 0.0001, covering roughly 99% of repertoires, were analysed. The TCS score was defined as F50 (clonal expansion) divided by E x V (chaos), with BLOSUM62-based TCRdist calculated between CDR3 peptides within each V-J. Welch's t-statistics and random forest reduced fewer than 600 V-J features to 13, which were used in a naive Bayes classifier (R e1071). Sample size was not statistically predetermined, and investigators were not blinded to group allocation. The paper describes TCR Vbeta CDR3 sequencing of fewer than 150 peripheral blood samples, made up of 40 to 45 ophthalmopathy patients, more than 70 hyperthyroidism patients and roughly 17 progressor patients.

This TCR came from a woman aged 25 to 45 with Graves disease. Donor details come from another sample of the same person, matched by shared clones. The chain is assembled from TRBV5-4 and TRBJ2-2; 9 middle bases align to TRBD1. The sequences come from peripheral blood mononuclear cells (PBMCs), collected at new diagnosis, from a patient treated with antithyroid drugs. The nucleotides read TGTGCCAGCAGCCTACAGGGGGCTGGCGGGGAGCTGTTTTTT. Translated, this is CASSLQGAGGELFF.